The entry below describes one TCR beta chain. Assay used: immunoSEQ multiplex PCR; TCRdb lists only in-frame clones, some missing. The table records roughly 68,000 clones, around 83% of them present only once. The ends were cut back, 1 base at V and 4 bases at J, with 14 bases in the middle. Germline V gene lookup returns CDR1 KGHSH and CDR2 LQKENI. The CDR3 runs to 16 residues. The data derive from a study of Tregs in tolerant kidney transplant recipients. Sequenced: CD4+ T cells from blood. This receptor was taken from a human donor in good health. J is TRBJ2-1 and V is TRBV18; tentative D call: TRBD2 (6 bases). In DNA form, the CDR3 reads TGTGCCAGCTCACCACGGAGCCTCGGGGGATACAATGAGCAGTTCTTC. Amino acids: CASSPRSLGGYNEQFF.